This T cell receptor beta chain was sequenced in a study of response to subunit inactivated influenza vaccine. TCRdb recomputed calls from the RT-PCR reads with MiXCR, one row per CDR3 protein. The data show roughly 650,000 distinct CDR3 sequences, 15% to 18% seen once. Germline V CDR1 and CDR2: DFQATT, SNEGSKA (reference sequence). The V gene end was trimmed by 6 bases and the J gene end by 7 bases; junction bases not matched to a gene: 17. The CDR3 loop spans 17 amino acids. This clonotype came up a few times. This TCR derives from a man in his forties or fifties who received an inactivated influenza vaccine. The sample here was PBMCs from blood, taken approximately 13 days after vaccination. The gene calls are TRBV20-1 and TRBJ2-3, with TRBD1 identical over 12 bases. The CDR3 bases are TGCAGTGCAGAAGGGACAGGGGGCGACACGCGACGAAATACGCAGTATTTT. Its protein product is CSAEGTGGDTRRNTQYF.